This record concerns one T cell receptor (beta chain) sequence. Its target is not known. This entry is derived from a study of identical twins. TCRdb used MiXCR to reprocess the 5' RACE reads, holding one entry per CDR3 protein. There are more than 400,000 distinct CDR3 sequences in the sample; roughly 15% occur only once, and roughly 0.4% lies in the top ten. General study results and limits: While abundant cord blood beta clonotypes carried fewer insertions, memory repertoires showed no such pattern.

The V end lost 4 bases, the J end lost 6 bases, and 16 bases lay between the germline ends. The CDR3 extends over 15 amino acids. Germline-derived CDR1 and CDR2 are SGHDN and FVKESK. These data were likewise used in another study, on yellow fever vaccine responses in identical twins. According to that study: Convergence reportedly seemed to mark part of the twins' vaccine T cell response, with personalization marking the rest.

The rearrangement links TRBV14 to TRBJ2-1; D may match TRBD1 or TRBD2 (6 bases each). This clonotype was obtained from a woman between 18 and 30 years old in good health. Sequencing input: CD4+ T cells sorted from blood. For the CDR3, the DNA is TGTGCCAGCAGCCCCAGGGGTCTAGCGAGCAATGAGCAGTTCTTC. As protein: CASSPRGLASNEQFF.